This entry lists 12 T cell receptor beta chains sequenced from one sample in a study of cytomegalovirus exposure and HLA in healthy donors. Assay used: immunoSEQ multiplex PCR; TCRdb lists only in-frame clones, some missing. Of fewer than 250,000 clones in the sample, 80% to 90% were seen once. Sequenced: PBMCs. The receptors here all came from a young man in good health and CMV-seronegative.

This chain connects TRBV5-4 to TRBJ2-5; TRBD1 matches 8 bases. Trimming cost V 1 base and J 5 bases; bases outside gene matches: 4. The germline V gene has CDR1 SGHNT and CDR2 YYREEE (reference sequence). The CDR3 is 14 residues long. CDR3 in DNA: TGTGCCAGCAGCTTGTGGACAGGGCAGGAGACCCAGTACTTC. It yields the protein CASSLWTGQETQYF.

The rearrangement joins TRBV15 to TRBJ2-5; 7 bases are a match to TRBD2. V was pared by 4 bases and J by 3 bases, with 5 bases of the junction left unmatched. The CDR3 sequence is 14 residues long. Germline V lookup: CDR1 LNHNV, CDR2 YYDKDF (reference sequence). The CDR3 sequence is CATSIQGLEETQYF. CDR3 DNA sequence: TGTGCCACCAGCATCCAAGGACTAGAAGAGACCCAGTACTTC.

The V gene is TRBV11-2, the J gene TRBJ2-1; possibly TRBD1 for D (5 bases). Per germline, CDR1 SGHAT and CDR2 FQNNGV. V lost 8 bases, J lost 6 bases, and 17 bases lay in between. This CDR3 comprises 14 residues. CDR3 sequence: CASARAGKPNEQFF. DNA for the CDR3: TGTGCCAGCGCCAGGGCAGGTAAACCCAATGAGCAGTTCTTC.

The V call is TRBV19, the J call TRBJ2-1; TRBD2 agrees at 11 bases. V lost 9 bases and J lost 7; bases outside the gene matches: 14. Germline V gene lookup returns CDR1 LNHDA and CDR2 SQIVND (reference sequence). CDR3 size: 16 residues. CDR3 nucleotides: TGTGCCAGCGCTGTTTTTCTAGCGGGAGGACCTAATGAGCAGTTCTTC. Amino acids: CASAVFLAGGPNEQFF.

In DNA form, the CDR3 reads TGTGCCAGCAGTCTGACTAGCGGGGTCTCTGGGGCCAACGTCCTGACTTTC. Translation: CASSLTSGVSGANVLTF. The J gene is TRBJ2-6, the V gene TRBV6-4, with 11 bases lining up with TRBD2. Germline values: CDR1 MRHNA, CDR2 SNTAGT. V lost 5 bases to trimming and J lost 0 bases; unmatched junction nucleotides: 3. CDR3 length: 17 residues.

The rearrangement links TRBV18 to TRBJ2-5; TRBD1 might be the D (5 bases). Between the trimmed V and J ends, which lost 1 base and 5 bases, there was a span of 14 bases. The CDR3 covers 15 residues. The germline V gene encodes CDR1 KGHSH and CDR2 LQKENI. CDR3 residues: CASSPQPQVGETQYF. CDR3 coding DNA: TGTGCCAGCTCACCACAGCCACAGGTCGGGGAGACCCAGTACTTC.

This chain links TRBV5-6 with TRBJ2-7, with D tentatively TRBD2 (6 bases). Germline V lookup: CDR1 SGHDT, CDR2 YYEEEE. V lost 4 bases, J lost 5 bases, and 19 bases lay in between. This CDR3 comprises 15 residues. CDR3 region: CASSPVGTSGNEQYF. CDR3 DNA sequence: TGTGCCAGCAGCCCGGTGGGGACTTCGGGGAACGAGCAGTACTTC.

The chain links TRBV4-3 to TRBJ2-4, with TRBD1 matching 9 bases. Germline-derived CDR1 and CDR2 are LGHNA and YSLEER. The CDR3 has 14 residues. Losses at the gene ends were 1 base for V and 7 bases for J; bases not matched to a gene: 2. The chain's CDR3 is CASSQGGTGNIQYF. The DNA of the CDR3 is TGCGCCAGCAGCCAAGGCGGGACAGGGAACATTCAGTACTTC.

In this sample, this clone turned up once. This sequence joins TRBV28 and TRBJ1-2; 8 nucleotides match TRBD1. CDR1 MDHEN and CDR2 SYDVKM come from the germline V gene. V lost 10 bases and J lost 2; bases outside the gene matches: 9. This CDR3 is built from 14 residues. The chain's CDR3 is CATRGAGGNYGYTF. DNA of the CDR3: TGTGCCACCCGGGGAGCAGGGGGCAACTATGGCTACACCTTC.

The chain couples TRBV28 to TRBJ2-1, with 8 bases aligning to TRBD2. J was trimmed by 9 bases and V by 4 bases; bases with no gene match: 11. CDR3 size: 15 residues. Germline CDR1 and CDR2: MDHEN and SYDVKM. The CDR3 reads CASSSPTSGGGEQFF. The CDR3 DNA follows: TGTGCCAGCAGTTCTCCTACTAGCGGAGGGGGTGAGCAGTTCTTC.

This clone was counted only a few times. The rearrangement joins TRBV28 to TRBJ2-3; 8 bases match TRBD2. Germline CDR1 and CDR2: MDHEN and SYDVKM. Germline trimming cut 9 bases from V and 3 bases from J; bases unmatched to any gene: 8. The CDR3 has 14 amino acids. The CDR3 DNA follows: TGTGCCAGTACCCCGGGACTAGGGACAGATACGCAGTATTTT. Encoded protein: CASTPGLGTDTQYF.

The rearrangement uses TRBV27 and TRBJ2-3; D is perhaps TRBD2 (6 bases). CDR1 MNHEY and CDR2 SMNVEV come from the germline V gene (reference sequence). The CDR3 is 12 amino acids. With 2 bases removed from V and 6 bases from J, the gap between germline ends came to 6 bases. The CDR3 sequence: CASSLGGDTQYF. The CDR3 bases are TGTGCCAGCAGTTTAGGGGGGGATACGCAGTATTTT.